These 12 T cell receptor beta chains were sequenced from one sample in a study of neoadjuvant nivolumab and ipilimumab in lung cancer. The method was immunoSEQ multiplex PCR; TCRdb's version includes in-frame clones alone and lacks a portion of them. The sample records some 30,000 clones, 90% being singletons. The input for sequencing was peripheral blood, taken after neoadjuvant nivolumab, alone or with ipilimumab, at or shortly before surgery. Source of these receptors: an adult with non-small cell lung cancer.

This chain connects TRBV5-1 to TRBJ2-7; 7 positions agree with TRBD1. This CDR3 is built from 13 residues. Trimming removed 4 bases from V and 5 bases from J; junction bases left unmatched: 6. The germline V gene has CDR1 SGHRS and CDR2 YFSETQ. The CDR3 reads CASSVATGNEQYF. The CDR3 nucleotides are TGCGCCAGCAGCGTGGCGACAGGGAACGAGCAGTACTTC.

V is TRBV6-5 and J is TRBJ1-3; D is undetermined. Trimming shortened V by 0 bases and J by 4 bases, and 10 bases separated the two germline ends. The germline gives CDR1 MNHEY, CDR2 SVGAGI. This CDR3 comprises 15 residues. CDR3 coding DNA: TGTGCCAGCAGTTACTCGGAGACGGGAGGAAACACCATATATTTT. This sequence encodes CASSYSETGGNTIYF.

This clone was detected only a few times. The genes are TRBV2 and TRBJ2-7; D is unclear. Germline CDR1 SNHLY, CDR2 FYNNEI. V lost 4 bases, J lost 4 bases, and 5 bases lay in between. The CDR3 loop spans 11 amino acids. CDR3 DNA: TGTGCCAGCAGTGTACAGTACGAGCAGTACTTC. Translation: CASSVQYEQYF.

The rearrangement links TRBV2 to TRBJ1-1; 8 bases are a match to TRBD1. Germline V gives CDR1 SNHLY, CDR2 FYNNEI. J was trimmed by 11 bases and V by 0 bases; bases with no gene match: 2. The length of the CDR3 is 12 residues. CDR3 bases: TGTGCCAGCAGTGAAGCCAGGGGGCAGGCTTTCTTT. It encodes CASSEARGQAFF.

The chain employs TRBV5-4 and TRBJ2-7, with TRBD1 matching over 7 bases. The CDR3 contains 14 residues. V lost 2 bases, J lost 2 bases, and 4 bases stayed unmatched. Germline V lookup: CDR1 SGHNT, CDR2 YYREEE (reference sequence). The CDR3: CASSFDQGAYEQYF. Here the CDR3 DNA reads TGTGCCAGCAGCTTTGACCAGGGGGCCTACGAGCAGTACTTC.

This clone is a singleton in its sample. The V gene is TRBV6-5, the J gene TRBJ1-6; D uncertain. The CDR3 is 15 amino acids. CDR1 and CDR2 from the germline V gene are MNHEY and SVGAGI. Trimming left V 5 bases short and J 0 bases short, with 8 bases between. The CDR3 sequence is CASSRTSSYNSPLHF. The CDR3 region has the DNA TGTGCCAGCAGTAGGACGAGCTCCTATAATTCACCCCTCCACTTT.

The chain has TRBV7-9 and TRBJ1-5; tentatively, D is TRBD1 (6 bases). Trimming took 1 base from V and 3 from J, leaving 13 bases between them. This CDR3 has 16 residues. In germline, CDR1 is SEHNR, CDR2 FQNEAQ (reference sequence). CDR3 in amino acids: CASSLESGTNNQPQHF. The CDR3 nucleotides read TGTGCCAGCAGCTTAGAATCCGGGACAAACAATCAGCCCCAGCATTTT.

This chain uses TRBV13 with TRBJ2-3; the D gene could be TRBD1 or TRBD2 (6 bases each). The ends were cut back, 4 bases at V and 3 bases at J, with 14 bases in the middle. Looked up from germline, CDR1 is PRHDT and CDR2 is FYEKMQ (reference sequence). This CDR3 spans 15 amino acids. The DNA of the CDR3 is TGTGCCAGCAGCTCGACGGGGGCAGCTACAGATACGCAGTATTTT. It is translated as CASSSTGAATDTQYF.

Comment on this clone: Other DNA sequences within the sample encode an identical CDR3. The chain recombines TRBV18 with TRBJ1-1; TRBD1 matches at 7 bases. The J segment lost 4 bases and the V segment lost 3 bases, leaving 5 bases of the junction unmatched. Germline V gene sequence: CDR1 KGHSH, CDR2 LQKENI. This CDR3 contains 14 residues. The CDR3: CASSPSGGGTEAFF. The CDR3 region has the DNA TGTGCCAGCTCACCCTCAGGGGGGGGCACTGAAGCTTTCTTT.

The chain combines TRBV5-1 with TRBJ1-2; no reliable D call. The CDR3 extends over 12 amino acids. V lost 2 bases to trimming and J lost 3 bases, with 5 bases between them. Germline values: CDR1 SGHRS, CDR2 YFSETQ. CDR3: CASSLGYYGYTF. CDR3 nucleotides: TGCGCCAGCAGCTTAGGGTACTATGGCTACACCTTC.

The CDR3 DNA sequence: TGCAGCGTTGATAGGGGGGGCGGCACTGAAGCTTTCTTT. The encoded protein is CSVDRGGGTEAFF. The V gene is TRBV29-1, the J gene TRBJ1-1, with D perhaps matching TRBD1 (6 bases). Trimming took off 3 bases at V and 4 bases at J, with 12 bases between the two ends. CDR1 SQVTM and CDR2 ANQGSEA come from the germline V gene. The CDR3 totals 13 residues.

V is TRBV15 and J is TRBJ1-2; D remains ambiguous. The length of the CDR3 is 15 residues. The V and J ends lost 0 bases and 4 bases respectively, with 12 bases between them. Germline lookup yields CDR1 LNHNV and CDR2 YYDKDF (reference sequence). CDR3 protein: CATSRESFIGYGYTF. DNA for the CDR3: TGTGCCACCAGCAGAGAATCATTTATCGGCTATGGCTACACCTTC.